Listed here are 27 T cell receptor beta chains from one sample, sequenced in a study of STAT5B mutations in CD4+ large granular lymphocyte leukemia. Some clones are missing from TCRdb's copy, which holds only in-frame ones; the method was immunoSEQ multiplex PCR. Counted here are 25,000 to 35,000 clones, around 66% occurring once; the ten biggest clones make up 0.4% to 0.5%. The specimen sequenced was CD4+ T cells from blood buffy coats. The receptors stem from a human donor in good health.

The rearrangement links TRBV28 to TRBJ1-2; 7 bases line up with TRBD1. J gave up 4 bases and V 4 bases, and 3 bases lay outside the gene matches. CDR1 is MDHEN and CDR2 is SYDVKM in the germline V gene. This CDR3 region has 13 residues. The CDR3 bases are TGTGCCAGCAGTTCGGGACAGCTCTATGGCTACACCTTC. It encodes CASSSGQLYGYTF.

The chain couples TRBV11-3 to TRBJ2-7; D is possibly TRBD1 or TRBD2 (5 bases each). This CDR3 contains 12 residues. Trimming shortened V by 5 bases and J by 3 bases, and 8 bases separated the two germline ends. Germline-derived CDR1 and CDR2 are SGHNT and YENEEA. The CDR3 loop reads CASSRDGYEQYF. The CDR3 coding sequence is TGTGCCAGCAGCAGGGACGGCTACGAGCAGTACTTC.

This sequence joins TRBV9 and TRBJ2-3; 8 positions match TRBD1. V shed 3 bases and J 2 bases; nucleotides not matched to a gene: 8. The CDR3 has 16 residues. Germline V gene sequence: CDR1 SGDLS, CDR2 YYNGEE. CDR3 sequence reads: CASSASGTGLTDTQYF. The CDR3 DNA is TGTGCCAGCAGCGCTTCCGGGACAGGCCTCACAGATACGCAGTATTTT.

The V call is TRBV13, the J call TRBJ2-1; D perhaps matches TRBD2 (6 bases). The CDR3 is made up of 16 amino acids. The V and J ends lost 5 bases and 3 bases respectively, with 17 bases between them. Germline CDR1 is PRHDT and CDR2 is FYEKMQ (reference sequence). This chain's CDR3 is CASSLPGTSFYNEQFF. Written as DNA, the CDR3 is TGTGCCAGCAGCCTCCCCGGGACTTCCTTCTACAATGAGCAGTTCTTC.

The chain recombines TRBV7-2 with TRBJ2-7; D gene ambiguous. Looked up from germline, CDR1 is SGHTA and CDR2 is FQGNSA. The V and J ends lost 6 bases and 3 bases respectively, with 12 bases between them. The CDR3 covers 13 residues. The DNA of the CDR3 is TGTGCCAGCAGAGCCCCGATCGGCTACGAGCAGTACTTC. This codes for CASRAPIGYEQYF.

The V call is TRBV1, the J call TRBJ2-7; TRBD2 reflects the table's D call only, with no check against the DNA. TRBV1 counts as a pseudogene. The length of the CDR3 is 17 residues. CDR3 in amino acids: CTSGGTSSYRIRNEQYF. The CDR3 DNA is TGCACCAGCGGGGGGACTAGCTCCTACAGGATAAGAAACGAGCAGTACTTC.

CDR3 amino acids: CASSLTHGTSGSSYNEQFF. CDR3 coding DNA: TGTGCCAGCAGCTTAACCCACGGGACTAGCGGGAGCTCCTACAATGAGCAGTTCTTC. V is TRBV7-8 and J is TRBJ2-1; 14 bases align to TRBD2. CDR3 length equals 19 residues. The germline V gene encodes CDR1 SGHVS and CDR2 FQNEAQ. V trimming: 2 bases; J trimming: 0 bases; junction bases outside the gene matches: 6.

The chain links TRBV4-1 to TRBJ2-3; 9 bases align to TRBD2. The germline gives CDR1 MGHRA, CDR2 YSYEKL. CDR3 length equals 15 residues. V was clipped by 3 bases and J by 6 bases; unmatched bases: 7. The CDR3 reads CASSHASGGRDTQYF. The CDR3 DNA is TGCGCCAGCAGCCATGCAAGCGGGGGGCGGGATACGCAGTATTTT.

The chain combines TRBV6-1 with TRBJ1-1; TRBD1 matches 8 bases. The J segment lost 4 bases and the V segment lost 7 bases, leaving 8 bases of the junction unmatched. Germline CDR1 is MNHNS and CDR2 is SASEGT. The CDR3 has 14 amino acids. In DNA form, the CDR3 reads TGTGCCAGCACCCCGGACAGGGCGTCCACTGAAGCTTTCTTT. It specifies CASTPDRASTEAFF.

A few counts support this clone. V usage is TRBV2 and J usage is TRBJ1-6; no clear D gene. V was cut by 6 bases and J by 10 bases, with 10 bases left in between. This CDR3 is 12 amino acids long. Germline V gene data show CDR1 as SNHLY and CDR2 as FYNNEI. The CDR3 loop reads CASRGWESPLHF. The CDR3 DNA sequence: TGTGCCAGCAGGGGGTGGGAATCACCCCTCCACTTT.

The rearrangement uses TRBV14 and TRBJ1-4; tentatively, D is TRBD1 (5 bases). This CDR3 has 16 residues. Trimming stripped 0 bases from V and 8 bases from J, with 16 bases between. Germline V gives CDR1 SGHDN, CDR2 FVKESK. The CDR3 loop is CASSQDAGRAREKLFF. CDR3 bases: TGTGCCAGCAGCCAAGACGCGGGCAGGGCCAGAGAAAAACTGTTTTTT.

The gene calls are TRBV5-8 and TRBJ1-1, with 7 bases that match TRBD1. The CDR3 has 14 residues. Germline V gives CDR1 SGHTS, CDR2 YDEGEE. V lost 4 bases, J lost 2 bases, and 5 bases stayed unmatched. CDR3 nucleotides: TGTGCCAGCAGCCCGGGACAGCCCAACACTGAAGCTTTCTTT. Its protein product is CASSPGQPNTEAFF. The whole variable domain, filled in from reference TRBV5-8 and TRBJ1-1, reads EAGVTQSPTHLIKTRGQQATLRCSPISGHTSVYWYQQALGLGLQFLLWYDEGEERNRGNFPPRFSGRQFPNYSSELNVNALELEDSALYLCASSPGQPNTEAFFGQGTRLTVV.

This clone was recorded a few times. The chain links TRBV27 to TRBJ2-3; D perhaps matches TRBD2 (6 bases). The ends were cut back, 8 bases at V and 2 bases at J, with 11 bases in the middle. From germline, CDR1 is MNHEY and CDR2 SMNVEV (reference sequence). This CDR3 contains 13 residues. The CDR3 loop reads CASRRLDTDTQYF. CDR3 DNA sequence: TGTGCCAGCCGGAGACTAGACACAGATACGCAGTATTTT.

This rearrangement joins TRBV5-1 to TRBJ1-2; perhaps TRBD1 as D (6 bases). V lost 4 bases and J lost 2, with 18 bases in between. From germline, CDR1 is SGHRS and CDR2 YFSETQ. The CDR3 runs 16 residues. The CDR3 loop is CASSLGGGGLNYGYTF. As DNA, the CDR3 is TGCGCCAGCAGCCTTGGAGGGGGGGGCTTGAACTATGGCTACACCTTC.

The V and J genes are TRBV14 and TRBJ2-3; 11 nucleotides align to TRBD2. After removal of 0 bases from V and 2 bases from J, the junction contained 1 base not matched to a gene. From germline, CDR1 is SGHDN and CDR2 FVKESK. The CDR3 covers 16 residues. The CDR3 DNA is TGTGCCAGCAGCCAAGATAGCGGGGGGGCCACAGATACGCAGTATTTT. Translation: CASSQDSGGATDTQYF.

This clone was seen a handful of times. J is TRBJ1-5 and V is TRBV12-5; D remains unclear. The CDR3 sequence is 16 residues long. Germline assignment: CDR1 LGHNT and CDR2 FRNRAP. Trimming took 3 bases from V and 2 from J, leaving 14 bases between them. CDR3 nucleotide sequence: TGTGCTAGTGGTTTCCCGTTGGTGGGTGGCAATCAGCCCCAGCATTTT. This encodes CASGFPLVGGNQPQHF.

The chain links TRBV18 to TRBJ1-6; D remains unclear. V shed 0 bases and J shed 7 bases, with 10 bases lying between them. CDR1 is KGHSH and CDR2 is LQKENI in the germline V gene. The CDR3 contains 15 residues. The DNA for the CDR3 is TGTGCCAGCTCACCACCGTGGGGAACCAATTCACCCCTCCACTTT. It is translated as CASSPPWGTNSPLHF. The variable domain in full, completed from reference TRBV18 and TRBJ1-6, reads NAGVMQNPRHLVRRRGQEARLRCSPMKGHSHVYWYRQLPEEGLKFMVYLQKENIIDESGMPKERFSAEFPKEGPSILRIQQVVRGDSAAYFCASSPPWGTNSPLHFGNGTRLTVT.

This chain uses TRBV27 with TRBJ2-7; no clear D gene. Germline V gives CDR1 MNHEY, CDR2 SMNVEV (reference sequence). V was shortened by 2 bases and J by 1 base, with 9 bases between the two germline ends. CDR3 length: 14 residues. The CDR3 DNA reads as TGTGCCAGCAGTTTAAGGCAGTCATCCTACGAGCAGTACTTC. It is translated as CASSLRQSSYEQYF.

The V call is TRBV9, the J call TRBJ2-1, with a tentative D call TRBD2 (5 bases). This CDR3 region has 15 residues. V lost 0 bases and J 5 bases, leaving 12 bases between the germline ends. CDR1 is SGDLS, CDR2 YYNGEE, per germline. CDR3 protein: CASSVDPAANNEQFF. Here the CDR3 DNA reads TGTGCCAGCAGCGTAGATCCAGCGGCCAACAATGAGCAGTTCTTC. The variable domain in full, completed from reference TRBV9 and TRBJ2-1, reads DSGVTQTPKHLITATGQRVTLRCSPRSGDLSVYWYQQSLDQGLQFLIQYYNGEERAKGNILERFSAQQFPDLHSELNLSSLELGDSALYFCASSVDPAANNEQFFGPGTRLTVL.

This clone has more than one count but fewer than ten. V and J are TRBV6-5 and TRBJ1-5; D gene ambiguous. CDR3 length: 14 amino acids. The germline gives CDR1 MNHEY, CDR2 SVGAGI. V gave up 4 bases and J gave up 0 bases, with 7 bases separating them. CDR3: CASSSVNSNQPQHF. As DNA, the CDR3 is TGTGCCAGCAGTTCCGTCAATAGCAATCAGCCCCAGCATTTT.

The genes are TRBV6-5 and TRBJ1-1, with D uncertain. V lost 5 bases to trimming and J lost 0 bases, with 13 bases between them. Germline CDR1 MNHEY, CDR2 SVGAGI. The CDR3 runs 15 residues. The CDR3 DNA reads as TGTGCCAGCAGTCCCTACAGTTCGATGAACACTGAAGCTTTCTTT. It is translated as CASSPYSSMNTEAFF.

The CDR3 DNA reads as TGCGCCAGCAGCTCACATGGGGGTGTAGCTTTCTTT. This codes for CASSSHGGVAFF. The V call is TRBV5-1, the J call TRBJ1-1; possible D gene TRBD1, 5 bases. Germline CDR1 reads SGHRS; CDR2 reads YFSETQ. CDR3 length equals 12 residues. V was cut by 3 bases and J by 10 bases, with 13 bases left in between.

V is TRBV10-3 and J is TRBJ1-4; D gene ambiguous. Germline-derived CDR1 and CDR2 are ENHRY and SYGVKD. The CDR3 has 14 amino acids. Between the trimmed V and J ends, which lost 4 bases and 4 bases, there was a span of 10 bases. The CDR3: CAISVNGVNEKLFF. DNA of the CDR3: TGTGCCATCAGTGTGAACGGAGTTAATGAAAAACTGTTTTTT.

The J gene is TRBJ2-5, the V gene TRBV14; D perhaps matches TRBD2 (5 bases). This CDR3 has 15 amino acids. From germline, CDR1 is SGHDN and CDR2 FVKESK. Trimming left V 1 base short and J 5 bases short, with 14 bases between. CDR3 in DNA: TGTGCCAGCAGCCAAGGAAGGACTTCGGGGGAGACCCAGTACTTC. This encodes CASSQGRTSGETQYF. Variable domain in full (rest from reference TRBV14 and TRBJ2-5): EAGVTQFPSHSVIEKGQTVTLRCDPISGHDNLYWYRRVMGKEIKFLLHFVKESKQDESGMPNNRFLAERTGGTYSTLKVQPAELEDSGVYFCASSQGRTSGETQYFGPGTRLLVL.

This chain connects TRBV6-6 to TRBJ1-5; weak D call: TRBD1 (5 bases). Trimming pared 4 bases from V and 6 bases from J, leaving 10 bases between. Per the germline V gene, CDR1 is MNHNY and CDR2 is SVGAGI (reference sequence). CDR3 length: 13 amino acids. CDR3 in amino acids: CASSSQGSQPQHF. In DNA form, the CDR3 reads TGTGCCAGCAGTTCCCAGGGAAGTCAGCCCCAGCATTTT.

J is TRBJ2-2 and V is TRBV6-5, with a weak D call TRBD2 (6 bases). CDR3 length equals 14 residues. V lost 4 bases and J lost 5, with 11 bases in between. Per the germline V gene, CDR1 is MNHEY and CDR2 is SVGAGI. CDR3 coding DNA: TGTGCCAGCAGTTCACCGGGGGAAACCGGGGAGCTGTTTTTT. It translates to CASSSPGETGELFF.

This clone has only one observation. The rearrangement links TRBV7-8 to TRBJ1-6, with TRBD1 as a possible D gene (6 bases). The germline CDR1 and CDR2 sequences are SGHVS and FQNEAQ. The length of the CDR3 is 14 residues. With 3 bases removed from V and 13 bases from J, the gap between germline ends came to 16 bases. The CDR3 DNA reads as TGTGCCAGCAGCTTTTCCCCCCGGGGGCCTCCCCTCCACTTT. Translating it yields CASSFSPRGPPLHF.